This entry lists 7 T cell receptor beta chains sequenced from one sample in a study of CXCR3-negative and CXCR3-positive naive CD8 T cells. Study observations and caveats: Naive CXCR3-positive cells had TRB CDR3s more hydrophobic than those of CXCR3-negative naive cells.

The TRB libraries of cDNA were built by UMI-labeled 5' RACE. One entry per CDR3 protein, without DNA, is what TCRdb gives after re-calling the 5' RACE reads. The listing contains some 120,000 distinct CDR3 sequences. No antigen has been assigned to these receptors. Source material: naive CXCR3+ CD8+ T cells from blood. Subset: CD45RO-CCR7+CD27+CD95- naive CD8+ T cells expressing CXCR3 (TNR3+). The receptors shown here come from a human donor in good health. Some clones in this sample may be carry-over from other donors' samples.

The chain joins TRBV30 to TRBJ2-4; lacking DNA, the TRBD1 call made by TCRdb goes unchecked. The CDR3 length is 16 residues. In germline, CDR1 is GTSNPN, CDR2 SVGIG (reference sequence). CDR3 amino acids: CAWSAIRQGAKNIQYF. Combining the CDR3 with reference TRBV30 and TRBJ2-4 gives the whole variable domain SQTIHQWPATLVQPVGSPLSLECTVEGTSNPNLYWYRQAAGRGLQLLFYSVGIGQISSEVPQNLSASRPQDRQFILSSKKLLLSDSGFYLCAWSAIRQGAKNIQYFGAGTRLSVL.

This chain links TRBV12-3 or TRBV12-4 with TRBJ1-4; checking the TCRdb D call of TRBD1 is not possible without DNA. The CDR3 runs to 15 residues. The CDR3 reads CASSSPSSYEEKLFF.

The rearrangement links TRBV7-2 to TRBJ2-1. CDR1 SGHTA and CDR2 FQGNSA come from the germline V gene. This CDR3 contains 16 residues. CDR3 loop: CASSLVRGKGYNEQFF.

The chain is built from TRBV15 and TRBJ2-7; TCRdb calls TRBD1, which cannot be checked without DNA. Germline loops: CDR1 LNHNV, CDR2 YYDKDF (reference sequence). The CDR3 has 14 amino acids. CDR3: CATSKDRGNYEQYF.

J is TRBJ2-5 and V is TRBV7-3; the D gene TCRdb calls, TRBD1, cannot be checked with no DNA. CDR1 is SGHTA and CDR2 is FQGTGA in the germline V gene. The CDR3 loop spans 13 amino acids. The CDR3 reads CASSLGQEETQYF. The variable domain in full, completed from reference TRBV7-3 and TRBJ2-5, reads GAGVSQTPSNKVTEKGKYVELRCDPISGHTALYWYRQSLGQGPEFLIYFQGTGAADDSGLPNDRFFAVRPEGSVSTLKIQRTERGDSAVYLCASSLGQEETQYFGPGTRLLVL.

The chain has TRBV29-1 and TRBJ2-7; TCRdb outputs TRBD1, but without DNA this stays unchecked. The CDR3 runs 13 residues. Germline V gene sequence: CDR1 SQVTM, CDR2 ANQGSEA. The CDR3 here is CSVEDDTGYEQYF.

The rearrangement uses TRBV28 and TRBJ2-3. Per germline, CDR1 MDHEN and CDR2 SYDVKM. The CDR3 length is 13 residues. CDR3 sequence reads: CASSTFGTDTQYF.